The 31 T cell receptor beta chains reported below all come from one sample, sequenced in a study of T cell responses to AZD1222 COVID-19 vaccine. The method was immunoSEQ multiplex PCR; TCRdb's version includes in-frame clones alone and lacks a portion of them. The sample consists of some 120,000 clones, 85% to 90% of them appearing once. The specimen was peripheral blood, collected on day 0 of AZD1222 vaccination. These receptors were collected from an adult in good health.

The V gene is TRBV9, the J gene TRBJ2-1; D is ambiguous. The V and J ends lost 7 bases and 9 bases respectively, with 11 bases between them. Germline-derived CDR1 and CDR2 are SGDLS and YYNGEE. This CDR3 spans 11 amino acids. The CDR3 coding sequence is TGTGCCAGCGGACCAGAGGTTGAGCAGTTCTTC. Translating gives CASGPEVEQFF.

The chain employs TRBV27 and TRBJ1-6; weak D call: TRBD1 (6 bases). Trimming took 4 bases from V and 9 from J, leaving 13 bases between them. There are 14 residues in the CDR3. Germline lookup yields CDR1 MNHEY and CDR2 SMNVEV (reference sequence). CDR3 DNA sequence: TGTGCCAGCAGTTCAGGGGCTCAGGGTTCACCCCTCCACTTT. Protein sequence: CASSSGAQGSPLHF.

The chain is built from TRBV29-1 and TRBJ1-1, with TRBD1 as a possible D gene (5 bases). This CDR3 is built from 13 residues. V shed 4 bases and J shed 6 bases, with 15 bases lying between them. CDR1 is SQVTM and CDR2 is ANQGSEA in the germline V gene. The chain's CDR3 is CSVAQGLTSEAFF. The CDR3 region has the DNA TGCAGCGTTGCTCAGGGTCTAACGTCTGAAGCTTTCTTT.

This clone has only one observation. Here the CDR3 reads CASSYRTGWNTGELFF. CDR3 bases: TGTGCCAGCAGTTATCGTACAGGGTGGAACACCGGGGAGCTGTTTTTT. The chain uses TRBV6-2 or TRBV6-3 and TRBJ2-2, with D possibly TRBD1 on 6 matching bases. With 3 bases removed from V and 1 base from J, the gap between germline ends came to 12 bases. CDR1 is MNHEY, CDR2 SVGEGT, per germline. This CDR3 contains 16 residues.

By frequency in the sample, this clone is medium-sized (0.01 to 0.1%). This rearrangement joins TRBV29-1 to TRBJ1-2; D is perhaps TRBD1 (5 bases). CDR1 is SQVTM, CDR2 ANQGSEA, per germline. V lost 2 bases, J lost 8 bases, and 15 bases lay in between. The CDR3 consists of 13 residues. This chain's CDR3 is CSVESDTSEGYTF. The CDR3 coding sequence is TGCAGCGTTGAATCGGACACCAGCGAGGGCTACACCTTC.

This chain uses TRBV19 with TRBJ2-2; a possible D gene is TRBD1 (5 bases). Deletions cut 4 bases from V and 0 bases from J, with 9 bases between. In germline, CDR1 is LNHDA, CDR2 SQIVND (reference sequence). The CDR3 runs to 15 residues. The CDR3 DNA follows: TGTGCCAGTAGTACAGGGTTCGCGAACACCGGGGAGCTGTTTTTT. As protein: CASSTGFANTGELFF.

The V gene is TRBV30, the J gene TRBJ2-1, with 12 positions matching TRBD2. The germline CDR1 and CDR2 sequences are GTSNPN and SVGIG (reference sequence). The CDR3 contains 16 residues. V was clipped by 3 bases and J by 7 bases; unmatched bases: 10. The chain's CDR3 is CAWSLGLAGGSNEQFF. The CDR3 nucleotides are TGTGCCTGGAGCCTCGGGCTAGCGGGAGGGTCAAATGAGCAGTTCTTC.

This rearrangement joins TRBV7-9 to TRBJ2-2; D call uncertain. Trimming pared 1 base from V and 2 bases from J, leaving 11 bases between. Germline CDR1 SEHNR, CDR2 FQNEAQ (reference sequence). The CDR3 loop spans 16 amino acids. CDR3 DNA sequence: TGTGCCAGCAGCTTAGGAGCGTTGCGAAACACCGGGGAGCTGTTTTTT. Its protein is CASSLGALRNTGELFF.

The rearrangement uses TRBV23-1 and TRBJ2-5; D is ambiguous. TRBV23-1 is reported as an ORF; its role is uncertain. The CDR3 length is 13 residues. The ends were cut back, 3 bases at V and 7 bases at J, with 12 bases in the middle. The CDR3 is CASSHPNSGTQYF. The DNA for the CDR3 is TGCGCCAGCAGTCACCCCAATTCAGGGACCCAGTACTTC.

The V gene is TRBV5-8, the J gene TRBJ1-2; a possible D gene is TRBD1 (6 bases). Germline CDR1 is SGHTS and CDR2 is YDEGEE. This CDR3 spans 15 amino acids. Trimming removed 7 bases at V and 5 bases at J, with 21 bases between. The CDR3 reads CASGSERTDLYGYTF. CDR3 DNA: TGTGCCAGCGGTAGTGAGAGGACAGACTTATATGGCTACACCTTC.

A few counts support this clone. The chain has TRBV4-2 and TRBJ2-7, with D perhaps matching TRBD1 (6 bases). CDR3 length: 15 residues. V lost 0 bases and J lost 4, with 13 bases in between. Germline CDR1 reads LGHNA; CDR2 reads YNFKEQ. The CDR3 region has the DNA TGTGCCAGCAGCCAAGAGGGACAAGGAGCTTACGAGCAGTACTTC. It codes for CASSQEGQGAYEQYF.

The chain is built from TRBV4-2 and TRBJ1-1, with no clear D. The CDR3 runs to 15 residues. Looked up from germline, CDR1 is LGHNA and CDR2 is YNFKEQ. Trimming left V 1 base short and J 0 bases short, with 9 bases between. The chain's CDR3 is CASSQVPGLNTEAFF. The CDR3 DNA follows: TGTGCCAGCAGCCAAGTACCGGGATTGAACACTGAAGCTTTCTTT.

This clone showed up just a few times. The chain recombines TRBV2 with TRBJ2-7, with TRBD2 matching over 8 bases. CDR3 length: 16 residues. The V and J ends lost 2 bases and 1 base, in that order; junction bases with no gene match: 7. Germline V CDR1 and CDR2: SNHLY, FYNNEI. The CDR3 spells CASSEYSGVRSYEQYF. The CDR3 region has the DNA TGTGCCAGCAGTGAATATAGCGGGGTTCGATCCTACGAGCAGTACTTC. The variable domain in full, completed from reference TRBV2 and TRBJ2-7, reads EPEVTQTPSHQVTQMGQEVILRCVPISNHLYFYWYRQILGQKVEFLVSFYNNEISEKSEIFDDQFSVERPDGSNFTLKIRSTKLEDSAMYFCASSEYSGVRSYEQYFGPGTRLTVT.

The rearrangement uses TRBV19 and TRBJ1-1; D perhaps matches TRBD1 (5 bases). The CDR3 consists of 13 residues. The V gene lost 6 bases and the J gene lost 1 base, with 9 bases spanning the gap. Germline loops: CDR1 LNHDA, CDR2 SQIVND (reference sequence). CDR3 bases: TGTGCCAGTAGGTTAAGGGGGAACACTGAAGCTTTCTTT. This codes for CASRLRGNTEAFF.

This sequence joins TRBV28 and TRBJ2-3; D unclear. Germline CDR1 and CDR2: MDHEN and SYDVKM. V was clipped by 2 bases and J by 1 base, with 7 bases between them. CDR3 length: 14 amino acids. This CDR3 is CASSLEVGTDTQYF. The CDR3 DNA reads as TGTGCCAGCAGTTTAGAAGTTGGCACAGATACGCAGTATTTT.

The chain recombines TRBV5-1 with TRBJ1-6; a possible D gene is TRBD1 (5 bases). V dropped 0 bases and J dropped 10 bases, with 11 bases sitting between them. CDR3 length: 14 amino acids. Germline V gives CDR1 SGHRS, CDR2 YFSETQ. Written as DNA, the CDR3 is TGCGCCAGCAGCTTGGCCGGGGCACCGTCACCCCTCCACTTT. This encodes CASSLAGAPSPLHF.

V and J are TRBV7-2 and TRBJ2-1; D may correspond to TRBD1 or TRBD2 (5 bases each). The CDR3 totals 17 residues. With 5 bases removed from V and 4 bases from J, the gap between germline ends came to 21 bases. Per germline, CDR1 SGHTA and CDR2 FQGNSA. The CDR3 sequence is CASSPLRGPRSYNEQFF. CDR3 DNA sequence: TGTGCCAGCAGCCCCCTTAGGGGACCCAGATCGTACAATGAGCAGTTCTTC. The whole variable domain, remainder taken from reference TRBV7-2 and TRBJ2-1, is GAGVSQSPSNKVTEKGKDVELRCDPISGHTALYWYRQSLGQGLEFLIYFQGNSAPDKSGLPSDRFSAERTGGSVSTLTIQRTQQEDSAVYLCASSPLRGPRSYNEQFFGPGTRLTVL.

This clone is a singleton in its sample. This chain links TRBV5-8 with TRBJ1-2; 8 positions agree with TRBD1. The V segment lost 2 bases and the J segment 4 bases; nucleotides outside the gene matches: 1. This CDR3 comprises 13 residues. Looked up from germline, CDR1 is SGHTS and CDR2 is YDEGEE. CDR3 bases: TGTGCCAGCAGCTTTGGACAGGGCTATGGCTACACCTTC. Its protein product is CASSFGQGYGYTF.

DNA of the CDR3: TGTGCCAGCAGCCAATCATCACAGGGGGTCTACGAGCAGTACTTC. Translated: CASSQSSQGVYEQYF. The chain combines TRBV16 with TRBJ2-7; 8 nucleotides align to TRBD1. The CDR3 extends over 15 amino acids. J lost 3 bases, V lost 0 bases, and 4 bases had no gene match. Germline loops: CDR1 KGHSY, CDR2 FQNENV.

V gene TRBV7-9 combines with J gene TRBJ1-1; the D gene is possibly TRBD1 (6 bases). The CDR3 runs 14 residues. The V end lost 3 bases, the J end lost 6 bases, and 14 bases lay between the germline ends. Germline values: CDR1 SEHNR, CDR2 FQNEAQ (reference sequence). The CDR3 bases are TGTGCCAGCAGCTTTACAGGGTTATCCTCTGAAGCTTTCTTT. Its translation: CASSFTGLSSEAFF.

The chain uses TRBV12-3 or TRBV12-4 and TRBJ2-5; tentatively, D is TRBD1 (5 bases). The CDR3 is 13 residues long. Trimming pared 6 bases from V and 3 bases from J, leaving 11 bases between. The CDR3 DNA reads TGTGCCAGCAGCCCATCACAGGAAGAGACCCAGTACTTC. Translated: CASSPSQEETQYF.

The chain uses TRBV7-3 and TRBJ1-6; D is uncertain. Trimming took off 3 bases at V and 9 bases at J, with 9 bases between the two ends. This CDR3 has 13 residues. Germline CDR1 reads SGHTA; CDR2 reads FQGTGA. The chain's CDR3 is CASSFQRTSPLHF. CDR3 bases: TGTGCCAGCAGCTTTCAGCGGACTTCACCCCTCCACTTT.

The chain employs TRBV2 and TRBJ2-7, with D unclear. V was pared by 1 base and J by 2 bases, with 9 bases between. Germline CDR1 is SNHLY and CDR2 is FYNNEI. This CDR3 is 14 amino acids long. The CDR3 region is CASSEGVGPYEQYF. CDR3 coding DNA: TGTGCCAGCAGTGAAGGGGTTGGCCCCTACGAGCAGTACTTC. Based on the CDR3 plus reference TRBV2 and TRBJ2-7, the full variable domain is EPEVTQTPSHQVTQMGQEVILRCVPISNHLYFYWYRQILGQKVEFLVSFYNNEISEKSEIFDDQFSVERPDGSNFTLKIRSTKLEDSAMYFCASSEGVGPYEQYFGPGTRLTVT.

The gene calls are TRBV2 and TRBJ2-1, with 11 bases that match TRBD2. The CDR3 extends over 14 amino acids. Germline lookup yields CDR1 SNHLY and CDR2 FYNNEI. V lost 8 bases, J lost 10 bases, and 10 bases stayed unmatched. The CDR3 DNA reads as TGTGCCAGCCATGGCGTAGCGGGGGGGCTCGAGCAGTTCTTC. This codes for CASHGVAGGLEQFF. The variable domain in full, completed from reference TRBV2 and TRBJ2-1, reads EPEVTQTPSHQVTQMGQEVILRCVPISNHLYFYWYRQILGQKVEFLVSFYNNEISEKSEIFDDQFSVERPDGSNFTLKIRSTKLEDSAMYFCASHGVAGGLEQFFGPGTRLTVL.

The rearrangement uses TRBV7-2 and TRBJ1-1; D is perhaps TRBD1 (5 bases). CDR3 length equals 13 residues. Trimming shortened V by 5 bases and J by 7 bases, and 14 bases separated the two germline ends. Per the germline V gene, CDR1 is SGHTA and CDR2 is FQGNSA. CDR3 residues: CASSIRAEGEAFF. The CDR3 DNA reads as TGTGCCAGCAGCATCAGGGCAGAAGGTGAAGCTTTCTTT.

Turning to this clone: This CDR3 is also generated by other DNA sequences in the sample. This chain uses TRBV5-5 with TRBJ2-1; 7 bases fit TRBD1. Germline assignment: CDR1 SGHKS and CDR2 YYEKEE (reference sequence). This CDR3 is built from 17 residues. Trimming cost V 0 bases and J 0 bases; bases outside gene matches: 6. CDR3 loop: CASSLVGAGGSYNEQFF. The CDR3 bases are TGTGCCAGCAGCTTGGTTGGGGCAGGGGGCTCCTACAATGAGCAGTTCTTC.

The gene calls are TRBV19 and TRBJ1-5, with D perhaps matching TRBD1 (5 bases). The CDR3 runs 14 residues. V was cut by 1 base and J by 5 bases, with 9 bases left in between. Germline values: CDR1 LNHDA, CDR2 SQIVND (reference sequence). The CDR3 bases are TGTGCCAGTAGTATAGGGGCAGGGCATCAGCCCCAGCATTTT. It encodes CASSIGAGHQPQHF.

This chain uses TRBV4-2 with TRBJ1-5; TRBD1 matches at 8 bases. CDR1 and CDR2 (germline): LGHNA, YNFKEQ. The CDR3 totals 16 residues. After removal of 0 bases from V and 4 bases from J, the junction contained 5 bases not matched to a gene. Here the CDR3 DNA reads TGTGCCAGCAGCCAAGATAGGAGGACAGGGAATCAGCCCCAGCATTTT. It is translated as CASSQDRRTGNQPQHF.

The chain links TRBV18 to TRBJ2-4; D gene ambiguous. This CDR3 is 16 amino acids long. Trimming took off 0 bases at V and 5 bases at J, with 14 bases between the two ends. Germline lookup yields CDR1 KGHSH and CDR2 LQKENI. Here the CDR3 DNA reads TGTGCCAGCTCACCACCGAACGTCGGAGAGCAAAACATTCAGTACTTC. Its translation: CASSPPNVGEQNIQYF.

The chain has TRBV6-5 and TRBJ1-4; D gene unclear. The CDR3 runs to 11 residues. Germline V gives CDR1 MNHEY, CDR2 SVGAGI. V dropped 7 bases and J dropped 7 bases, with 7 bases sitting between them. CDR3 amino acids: CASMEGEKLFF. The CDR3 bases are TGTGCCAGCATGGAGGGTGAAAAACTGTTTTTT.

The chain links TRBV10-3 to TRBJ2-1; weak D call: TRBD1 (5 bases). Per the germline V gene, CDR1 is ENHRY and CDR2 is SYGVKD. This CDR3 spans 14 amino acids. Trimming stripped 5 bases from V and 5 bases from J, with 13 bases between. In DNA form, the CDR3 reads TGTGCCATCAGTATGGACAAATTGAACAATGAGCAGTTCTTC. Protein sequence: CAISMDKLNNEQFF.